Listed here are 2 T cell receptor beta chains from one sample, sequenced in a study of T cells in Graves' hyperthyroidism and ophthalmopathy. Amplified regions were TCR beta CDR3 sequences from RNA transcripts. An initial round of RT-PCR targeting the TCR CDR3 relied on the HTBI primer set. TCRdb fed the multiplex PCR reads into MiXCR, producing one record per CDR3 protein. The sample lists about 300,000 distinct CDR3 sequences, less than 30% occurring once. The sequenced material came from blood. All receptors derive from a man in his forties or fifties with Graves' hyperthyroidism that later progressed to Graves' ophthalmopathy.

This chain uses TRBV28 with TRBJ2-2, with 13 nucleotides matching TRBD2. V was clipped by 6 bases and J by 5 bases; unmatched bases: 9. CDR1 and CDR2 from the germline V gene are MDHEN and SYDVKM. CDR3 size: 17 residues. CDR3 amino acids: CASSPRTSGRLTGELFF. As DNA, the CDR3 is TGTGCCAGCAGCCCCAGGACTAGCGGGAGATTAACCGGGGAGCTGTTTTTT.

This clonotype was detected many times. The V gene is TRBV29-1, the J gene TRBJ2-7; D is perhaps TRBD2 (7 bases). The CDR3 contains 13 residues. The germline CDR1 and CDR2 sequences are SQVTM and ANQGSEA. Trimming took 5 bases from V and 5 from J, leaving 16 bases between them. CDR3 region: CSVQRGRANEQYF. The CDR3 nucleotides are TGCAGCGTTCAGAGGGGGAGGGCCAACGAGCAGTACTTC.